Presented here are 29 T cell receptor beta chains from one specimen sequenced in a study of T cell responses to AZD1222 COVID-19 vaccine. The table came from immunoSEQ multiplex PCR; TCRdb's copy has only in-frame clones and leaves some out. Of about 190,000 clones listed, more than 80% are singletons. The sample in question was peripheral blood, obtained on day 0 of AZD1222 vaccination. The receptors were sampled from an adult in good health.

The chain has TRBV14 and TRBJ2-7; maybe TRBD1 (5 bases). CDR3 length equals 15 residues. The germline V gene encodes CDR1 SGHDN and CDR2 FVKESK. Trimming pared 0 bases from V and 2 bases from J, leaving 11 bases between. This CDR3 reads CASSQDRVQTYEQYF. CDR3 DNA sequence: TGTGCCAGCAGCCAAGACAGGGTCCAAACCTACGAGCAGTACTTC.

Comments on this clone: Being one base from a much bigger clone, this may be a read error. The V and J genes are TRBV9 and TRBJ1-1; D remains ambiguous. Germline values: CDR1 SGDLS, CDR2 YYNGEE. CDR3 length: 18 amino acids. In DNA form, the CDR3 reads TGTGCCAGCAGCGTAGAGAGCGTGTTAGGGTATACAAACATTGAAGCTTTCTTT. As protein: CASSVESVLGYTNIEAFF. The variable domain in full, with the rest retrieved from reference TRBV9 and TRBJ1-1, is DSGVTQTPKHLITATGQRVTLRCSPRSGDLSVYWYQQSLDQGLQFLIQYYNGEERAKGNILERFSAQQFPDLHSELNLSSLELGDSALYFCASSVESVLGYTNIEAFFGQGTRLTVV.

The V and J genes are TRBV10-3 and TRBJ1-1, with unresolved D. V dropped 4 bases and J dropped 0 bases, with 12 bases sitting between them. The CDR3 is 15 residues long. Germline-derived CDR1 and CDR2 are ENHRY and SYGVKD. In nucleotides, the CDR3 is TGTGCCATCAGTGCAAGGGAGGGCTTGAACACTGAAGCTTTCTTT. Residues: CAISAREGLNTEAFF.

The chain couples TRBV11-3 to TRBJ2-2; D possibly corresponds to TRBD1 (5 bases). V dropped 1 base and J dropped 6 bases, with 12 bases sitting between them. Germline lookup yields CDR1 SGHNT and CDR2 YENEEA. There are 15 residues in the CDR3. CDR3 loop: CASSLGQGGSGELFF. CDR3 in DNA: TGTGCCAGCAGCTTAGGCCAGGGTGGGTCCGGGGAGCTGTTTTTT. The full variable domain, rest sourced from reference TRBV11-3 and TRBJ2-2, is EAGVVQSPRYKIIEKKQPVAFWCNPISGHNTLYWYLQNLGQGPELLIRYENEEAVDDSQLPKDRFSAERLKGVDSTLKIQPAELGDSAVYLCASSLGQGGSGELFFGEGSRLTVL.

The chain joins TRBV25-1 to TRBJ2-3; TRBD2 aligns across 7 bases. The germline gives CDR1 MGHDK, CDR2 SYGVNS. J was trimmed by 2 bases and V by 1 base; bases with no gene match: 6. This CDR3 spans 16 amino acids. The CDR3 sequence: CASSESQRGNTDTQYF. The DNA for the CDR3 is TGTGCCAGCAGTGAATCCCAGCGGGGAAACACAGATACGCAGTATTTT. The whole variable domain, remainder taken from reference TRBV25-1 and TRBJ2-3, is EADIYQTPRYLVIGTGKKITLECSQTMGHDKMYWYQQDPGMELHLIHYSYGVNSTEKGDLSSESTVSRIRTEHFPLTLESARPSHTSQYLCASSESQRGNTDTQYFGPGTRLTVL.

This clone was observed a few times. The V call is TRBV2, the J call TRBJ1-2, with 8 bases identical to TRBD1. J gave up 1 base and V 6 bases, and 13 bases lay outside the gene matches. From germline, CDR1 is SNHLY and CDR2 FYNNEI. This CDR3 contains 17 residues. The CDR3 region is CASRAWDRSDHNYGYTF. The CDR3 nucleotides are TGTGCCAGCAGGGCATGGGACAGGTCCGATCATAACTATGGCTACACCTTC. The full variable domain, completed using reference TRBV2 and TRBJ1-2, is EPEVTQTPSHQVTQMGQEVILRCVPISNHLYFYWYRQILGQKVEFLVSFYNNEISEKSEIFDDQFSVERPDGSNFTLKIRSTKLEDSAMYFCASRAWDRSDHNYGYTFGSGTRLTVV.

CDR3 sequence reads: CASSPTGTGTYEQYF. The CDR3 DNA reads TGTGCCAGCAGTCCGACCGGGACAGGGACCTACGAGCAGTACTTC. The V call is TRBV28, the J call TRBJ2-7; TRBD1 matches 9 bases. Germline V gene data show CDR1 as MDHEN and CDR2 as SYDVKM. The V segment lost 5 bases and the J segment 2 bases; nucleotides outside the gene matches: 7. The CDR3 runs 15 residues.

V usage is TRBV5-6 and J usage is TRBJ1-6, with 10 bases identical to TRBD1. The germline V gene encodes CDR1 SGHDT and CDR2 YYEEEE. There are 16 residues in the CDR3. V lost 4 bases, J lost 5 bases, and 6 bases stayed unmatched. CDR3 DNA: TGTGCCAGCAGCCTCTGGGACAGGGGTAATAATTCACCCCTCCACTTT. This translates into CASSLWDRGNNSPLHF. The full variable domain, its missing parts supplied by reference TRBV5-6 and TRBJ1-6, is DAGVTQSPTHLIKTRGQQVTLRCSPKSGHDTVSWYQQALGQGPQFIFQYYEEEERQRGNFPDRFSGHQFPNYSSELNVNALLLGDSALYLCASSLWDRGNNSPLHFGNGTRLTVT.

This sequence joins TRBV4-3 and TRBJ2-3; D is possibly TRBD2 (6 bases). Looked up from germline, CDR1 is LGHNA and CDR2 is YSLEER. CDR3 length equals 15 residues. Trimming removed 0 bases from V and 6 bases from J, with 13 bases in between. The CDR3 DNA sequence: TGCGCCAGCAGCCAAGAATGGAGGGCCTGGGATACGCAGTATTTT. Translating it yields CASSQEWRAWDTQYF.

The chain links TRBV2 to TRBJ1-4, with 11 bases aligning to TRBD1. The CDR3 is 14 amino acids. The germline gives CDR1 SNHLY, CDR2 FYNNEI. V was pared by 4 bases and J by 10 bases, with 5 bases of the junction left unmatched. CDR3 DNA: TGTGCCAGCAGTGTGGGGACAGGGGGTTTAAAACTGTTTTTT. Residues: CASSVGTGGLKLFF.

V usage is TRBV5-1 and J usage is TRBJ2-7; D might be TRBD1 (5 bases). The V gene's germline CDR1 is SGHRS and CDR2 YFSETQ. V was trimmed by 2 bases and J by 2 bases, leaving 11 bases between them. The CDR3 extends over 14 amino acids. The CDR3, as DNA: TGCGCCAGCAGCTTCGACGACAGAACCTACGAGCAGTACTTC. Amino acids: CASSFDDRTYEQYF.

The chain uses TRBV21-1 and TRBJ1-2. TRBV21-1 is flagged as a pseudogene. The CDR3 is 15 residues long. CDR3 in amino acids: CASSKGREGMRGYTF. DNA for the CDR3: TGTGCCAGCAGCAAAGGGCGGGAGGGAATGCGTGGCTACACCTTC.

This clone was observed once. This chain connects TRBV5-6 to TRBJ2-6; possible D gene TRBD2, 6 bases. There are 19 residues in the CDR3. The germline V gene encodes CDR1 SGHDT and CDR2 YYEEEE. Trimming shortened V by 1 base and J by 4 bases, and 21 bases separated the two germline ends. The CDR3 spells CASSLLRDTPFSGANVLTF. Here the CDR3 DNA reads TGTGCCAGCAGCTTGTTGCGGGATACACCCTTTTCCGGGGCCAACGTCCTGACTTTC. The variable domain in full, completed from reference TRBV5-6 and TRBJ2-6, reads DAGVTQSPTHLIKTRGQQVTLRCSPKSGHDTVSWYQQALGQGPQFIFQYYEEEERQRGNFPDRFSGHQFPNYSSELNVNALLLGDSALYLCASSLLRDTPFSGANVLTFGAGSRLTVL.

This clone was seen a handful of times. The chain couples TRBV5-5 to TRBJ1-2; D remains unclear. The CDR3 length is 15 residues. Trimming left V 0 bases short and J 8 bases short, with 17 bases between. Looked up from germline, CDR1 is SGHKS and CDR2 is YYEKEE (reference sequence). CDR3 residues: CASSLEFGVRYGYTF. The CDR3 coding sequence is TGTGCCAGCAGCTTGGAGTTTGGGGTACGCTACGGCTACACCTTC. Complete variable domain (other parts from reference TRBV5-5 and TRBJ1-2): DAGVTQSPTHLIKTRGQQVTLRCSPISGHKSVSWYQQVLGQGPQFIFQYYEKEERGRGNFPDRFSARQFPNYSSELNVNALLLGDSALYLCASSLEFGVRYGYTFGSGTRLTVV.

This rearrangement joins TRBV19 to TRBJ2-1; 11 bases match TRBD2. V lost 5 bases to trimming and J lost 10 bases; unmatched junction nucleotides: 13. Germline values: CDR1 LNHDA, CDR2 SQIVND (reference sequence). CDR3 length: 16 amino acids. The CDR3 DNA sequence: TGTGCCAGTAGTCTCCCATTAGCGGGGGGGCTGCGGGAGCAGTTCTTC. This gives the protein CASSLPLAGGLREQFF.

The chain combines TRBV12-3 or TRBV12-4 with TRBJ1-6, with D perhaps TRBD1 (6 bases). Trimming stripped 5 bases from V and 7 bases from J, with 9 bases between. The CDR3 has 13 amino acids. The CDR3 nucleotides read TGTGCCAGCAGTACAGGGCGAAATTCACCCCTCCACTTT. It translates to CASSTGRNSPLHF.

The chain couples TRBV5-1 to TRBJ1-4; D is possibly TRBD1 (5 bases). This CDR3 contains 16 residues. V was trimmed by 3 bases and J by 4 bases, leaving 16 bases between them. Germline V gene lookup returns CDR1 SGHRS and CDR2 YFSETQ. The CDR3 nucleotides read TGCGCCAGCAGCTACCAAGCGGGGGAAGGTAATGAAAAACTGTTTTTT. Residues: CASSYQAGEGNEKLFF.

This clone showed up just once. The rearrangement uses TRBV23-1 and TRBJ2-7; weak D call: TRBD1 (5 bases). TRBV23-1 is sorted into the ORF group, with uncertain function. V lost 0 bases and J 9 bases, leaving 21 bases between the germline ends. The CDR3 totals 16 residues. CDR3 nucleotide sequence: TGCGCCAGCAGTCAATCTGAGACCCAGGGTAGGCTCGGGCAGTACGTC. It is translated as CASSQSETQGRLGQYV.

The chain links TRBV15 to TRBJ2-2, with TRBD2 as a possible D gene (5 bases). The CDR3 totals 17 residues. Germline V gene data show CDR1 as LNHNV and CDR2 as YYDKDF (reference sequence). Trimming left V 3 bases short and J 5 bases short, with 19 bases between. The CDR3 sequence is CATSSPLAAGRTGELFF. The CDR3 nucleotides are TGTGCCACCAGCAGTCCACTGGCGGCGGGCCGGACCGGGGAGCTGTTTTTT. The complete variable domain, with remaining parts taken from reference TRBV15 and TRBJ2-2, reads DAMVIQNPRYQVTQFGKPVTLSCSQTLNHNVMYWYQQKSSQAPKLLFHYYDKDFNNEADTPDNFQSRRPNTSFCFLDIRSPGLGDTAMYLCATSSPLAAGRTGELFFGEGSRLTVL.

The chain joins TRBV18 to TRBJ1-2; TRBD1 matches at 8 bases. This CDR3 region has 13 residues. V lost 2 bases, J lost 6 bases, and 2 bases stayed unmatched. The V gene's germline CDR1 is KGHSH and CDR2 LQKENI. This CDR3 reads CASSPAGGHGYTF. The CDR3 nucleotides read TGTGCCAGCTCACCAGCAGGGGGCCATGGCTACACCTTC.

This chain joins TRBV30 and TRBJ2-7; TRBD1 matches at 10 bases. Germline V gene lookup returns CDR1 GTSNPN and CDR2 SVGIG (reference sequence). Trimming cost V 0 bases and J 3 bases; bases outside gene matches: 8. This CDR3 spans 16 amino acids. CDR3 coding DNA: TGTGCCTGGAGTGTACCAGGGACAGGGGAAATCTACGAGCAGTACTTC. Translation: CAWSVPGTGEIYEQYF.

The CDR3 is CASSLSLAQPQHF. The DNA of the CDR3 is TGTGCCAGCAGTTTAAGCCTCGCTCAGCCCCAGCATTTT. The chain links TRBV28 to TRBJ1-5; no firm D call. The germline CDR1 and CDR2 sequences are MDHEN and SYDVKM. CDR3 length equals 13 residues. With 2 bases removed from V and 6 bases from J, the gap between germline ends came to 8 bases.

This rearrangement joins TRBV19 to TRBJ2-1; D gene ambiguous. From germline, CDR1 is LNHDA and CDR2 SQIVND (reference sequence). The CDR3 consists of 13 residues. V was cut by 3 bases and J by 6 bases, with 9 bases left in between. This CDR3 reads CASSISGSNEQFF. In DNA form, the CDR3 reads TGTGCCAGTAGTATTTCGGGCAGCAATGAGCAGTTCTTC.

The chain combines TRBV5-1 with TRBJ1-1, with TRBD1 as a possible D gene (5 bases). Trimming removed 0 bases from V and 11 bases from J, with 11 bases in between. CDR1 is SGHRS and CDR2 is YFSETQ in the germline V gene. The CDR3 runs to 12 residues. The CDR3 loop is CASSLGGTWAFF. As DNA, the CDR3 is TGCGCCAGCAGCTTGGGGGGCACTTGGGCTTTCTTT.

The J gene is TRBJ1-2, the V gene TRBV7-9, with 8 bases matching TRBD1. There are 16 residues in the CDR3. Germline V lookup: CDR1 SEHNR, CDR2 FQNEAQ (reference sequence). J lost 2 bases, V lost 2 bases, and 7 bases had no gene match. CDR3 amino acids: CASSLSGGAFNYGYTF. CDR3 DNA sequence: TGTGCCAGCAGCTTATCAGGGGGCGCATTCAACTATGGCTACACCTTC.

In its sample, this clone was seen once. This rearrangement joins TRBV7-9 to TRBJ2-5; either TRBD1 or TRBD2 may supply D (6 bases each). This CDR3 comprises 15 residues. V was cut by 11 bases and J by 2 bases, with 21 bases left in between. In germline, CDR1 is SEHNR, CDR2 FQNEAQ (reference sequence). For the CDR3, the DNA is TGTGCCCACCAGCTCTGGGGGGCTACGCAAGAGACCCAGTACTTC. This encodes CAHQLWGATQETQYF.

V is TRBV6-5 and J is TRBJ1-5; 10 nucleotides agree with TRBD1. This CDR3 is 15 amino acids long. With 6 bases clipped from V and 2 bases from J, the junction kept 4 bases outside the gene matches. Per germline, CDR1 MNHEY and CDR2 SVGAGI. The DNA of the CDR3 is TGTGCCAGCAGGACAGGGGGCGAGGGCAATCAGCCCCAGCATTTT. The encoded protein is CASRTGGEGNQPQHF.

Written as DNA, the CDR3 is TGTGCCAGCAGTTTTTCCCGACTCTATGGCTACACCTTC. It is translated as CASSFSRLYGYTF. The chain employs TRBV12-3 or TRBV12-4 and TRBJ1-2; D is unclear. The CDR3 covers 13 residues. Trimming pared 3 bases from V and 4 bases from J, leaving 9 bases between.

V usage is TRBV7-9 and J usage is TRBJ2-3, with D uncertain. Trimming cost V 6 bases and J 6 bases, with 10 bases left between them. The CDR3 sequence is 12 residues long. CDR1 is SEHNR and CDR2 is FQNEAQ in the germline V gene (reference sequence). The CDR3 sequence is CASSAVLDTQYF. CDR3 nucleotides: TGTGCCAGCAGTGCTGTATTGGATACGCAGTATTTT.